Here is one T cell receptor (beta chain) with its context. This specimen comes from a study of blood T cell repertoires in COVID-19. CDR1 and CDR2 (germline): SGHTA, FQGNSA. This CDR3 spans 13 amino acids. V shed 4 bases, J shed 15 bases, and the junction held 4 bases outside the gene matches. Per the study methods: The assay estimated nucleated cells by amplifying reference gene primers. The repertoire was sequenced with immunoSEQ multiplex PCR; TCRdb's copy has only in-frame clones and lacks some. D and trimming were read from the DNA, whereas the V and J calls and clone size are those reported in that table. The sample carries some 38,000 clones, 78% recorded once.

The sample was peripheral blood. The J gene is TRBJ2-1, the V gene TRBV7-2, with 15 bases matching TRBD2. This clonotype was obtained from a man in his 70s with acute or convalescent COVID-19. The CDR3 region is CASSWTSGRAGFF. CDR3 DNA: TGTGCCAGCAGCTGGACTAGCGGGAGGGCAGGGTTCTTC.